This T cell receptor beta chain was identified during a study of cytomegalovirus exposure and HLA in healthy donors. Vbeta (60) and Jbeta (13) primers were used in the PCR. Here immunoSEQ multiplex PCR was the method, and the copy in TCRdb shows in-frame clones only, minus some. The sample lists around 160,000 clones, roughly three quarters occurring once. The CDR3 length is 12 residues. CDR1 is SEHNR and CDR2 is FQNEAQ in the germline V gene (reference sequence). Trimming removed 5 bases at V and 3 bases at J, with 8 bases between. Turning to this clone: What it binds is unknown.

Regarding the study as a whole: Certain sequence variants were highly shared and formed a cluster, and this cluster was likely a sequencing artifact. In a later analysis, at a false discovery rate of 0.05, roughly 17,000 TCR beta sequences matched HLA alleles.

The sequence was obtained from a man between 18 and 35 years old in good health and CMV-seropositive. V gene TRBV7-9 combines with J gene TRBJ2-7, with D perhaps matching TRBD1 (6 bases). Sequencing used PBMCs. DNA for the CDR3: TGTGCCAGCAGCCTGACAGGCTACGAGCAGTACGTC. It encodes CASSLTGYEQYV.